The rows below give T cell receptor beta chains drawn from one sample of a study of T cells expressing NK-cell markers. For each CDR3 protein, TCRdb gives one entry from its re-call of the 5' RACE reads, without DNA. The sample holds roughly 180,000 distinct CDR3 sequences. The sequenced material came from blood T cells: a sorted CD56 or NKG2C T cell subset, CD4+ or CD8+ T cells, or bulk PBMC T cells (not recorded which). The source of these receptors is a woman between 18 and 70 years old in good health. Both conserved end residues are part of each CDR3. Not every row has a clone size; where given, it reads once, few, many or a size class.

j_call clone_size v_call cdr3_aa
TRBJ1-1 . TRBV10-3 CAISGDGTGGTFF
TRBJ2-3 . TRBV20-1 CSATLAGGPDTQYF
TRBJ2-7 . TRBV5-1 CASSTHLTGAGGEQYF
TRBJ2-7 . TRBV27 CASGEQGAIPYEQYF
TRBJ2-1 . TRBV29-1 CSGSGVNEQFF
TRBJ2-5 medium-sized TRBV5-1 CASSLYGQGEETQYF
TRBJ2-4 . TRBV24-1 CATSDLDGDRNIQYF
TRBJ2-2 . TRBV12-3/TRBV12-4 CASRRAWGGNTGELFF
TRBJ1-1 . TRBV5-1 CASNQGGQGGTEAFF
TRBJ1-5 . TRBV2 CATRGEGQPQHF
TRBJ2-1 . TRBV7-8 CASSLLGLGLFF
TRBJ1-4 . TRBV5-1 CASSLASGEREKLFF
TRBJ2-1 . TRBV30 CAWDLAGGAREQFF
TRBJ1-2 . TRBV6-1 CASSFADRSYGYTF
TRBJ2-7 . TRBV20-1 CSARDEWTSGSNEQYF
TRBJ2-7 . TRBV29-1 CSVPDRDRGGDEQYF
TRBJ1-3 . TRBV12-3/TRBV12-4 CASTQGTYWGGNTIYF
TRBJ2-2 . TRBV4-1 CASSSLRDANTGELFF
TRBJ2-1 . TRBV30 CACSGTSGRGSYNEQFF
TRBJ1-1 . TRBV20-1 CSASGQGAGNTEAFF
TRBJ2-6 . TRBV15 CATSKARSSGANVLTF
TRBJ2-1 . TRBV2 CASSEGRGQAEQFF
TRBJ2-1 . TRBV12-3/TRBV12-4 CASIQDLGQNEQFF
TRBJ2-3 . TRBV7-2 CASISASGILDTQYF
TRBJ2-7 . TRBV5-5 CASSSYGTGGYEQYF
TRBJ1-5 . TRBV20-1 CSARRGAQPQHF
TRBJ1-1 . TRBV29-1 CSVAQQGNTEAFF
TRBJ2-5 . TRBV7-6 CASSLASSRETQYF
TRBJ2-1 . TRBV3-1 CASSQDPRRQGSSGGFF
TRBJ2-3 . TRBV20-1 CSARAIILAGKNTDTQYF
TRBJ2-2 . TRBV28 CASSLGGGGGRELFF
TRBJ1-3 . TRBV5-1 CASSLAQSTSGNTIYF
TRBJ2-5 . TRBV24-1 CATSDSGQGAQETQYF
TRBJ2-5 . TRBV20-1 CSARDPASGVETQYF
TRBJ2-5 . TRBV7-8 CASSLARPRETQYF
TRBJ2-7 . TRBV7-8 CASSSREGAYEQYF
TRBJ2-7 . TRBV19 CASSTPKRQTYEQYF
TRBJ2-3 . TRBV5-6 CASSLGGLRPDTQYF
TRBJ2-1 . TRBV12-3/TRBV12-4 CASSWGTEQFF
TRBJ1-2 . TRBV29-1 CSVRGGGHSSNYGYTF
TRBJ2-1 . TRBV14 CASSQGSLAGYNEQFF
TRBJ2-7 . TRBV5-1 CASSLGTGTYEQYF
TRBJ2-1 . TRBV20-1 CSSPPRLAGVNEQFF
TRBJ1-5 . TRBV5-6 CASSLEVLGSNQPQHF
TRBJ1-1 . TRBV20-1 CSASLGQQMAFF